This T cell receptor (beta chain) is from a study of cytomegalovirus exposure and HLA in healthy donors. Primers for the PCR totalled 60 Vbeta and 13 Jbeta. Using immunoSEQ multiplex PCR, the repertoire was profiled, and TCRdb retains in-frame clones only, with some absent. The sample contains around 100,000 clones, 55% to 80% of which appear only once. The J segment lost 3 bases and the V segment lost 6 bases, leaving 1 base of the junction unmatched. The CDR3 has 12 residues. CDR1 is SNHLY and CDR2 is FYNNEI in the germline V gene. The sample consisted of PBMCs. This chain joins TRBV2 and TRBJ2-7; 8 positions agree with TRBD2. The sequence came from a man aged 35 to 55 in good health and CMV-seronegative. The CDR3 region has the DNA TGTGCCAGCAGGGGACTAGTCTACGAGCAGTACTTC. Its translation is CASRGLVYEQYF.